This T cell receptor beta chain is drawn from a study of regulatory T cells in long-lasting Graves disease. Study-level information: For a period under 3 months, newly diagnosed Graves' patients had taken antithyroid drugs. Study observations and caveats: The number of shared public clonotypes was higher in persistent patients (around 2,700) than new patients (roughly 970).

A note on this clonotype: The antigen is not known.

The CDR3 sequence is 13 residues long. V lost 8 bases and J 2 bases, leaving 15 bases between the germline ends. CDR1 GTSNPN and CDR2 SVGIG come from the germline V gene (reference sequence). Assembly of TCR beta libraries relied on iRepertoire HTBI primers together with Arm-PCR of CDR3 regions. MiXCR was run by TCRdb on the multiplex PCR reads, yielding one entry per CDR3 protein. The sample yields about 460,000 distinct CDR3 sequences, approximately 15% seen once. Specified time point: newly diagnosed GD, antithyroid drugs for less than 3 months. Preparation of the TCR library used RNA extracted from PBMCs. These same data were also listed under a study on T cells in Graves' hyperthyroidism and ophthalmopathy. That report adds: No progression to ophthalmopathy during 18 months of follow-up defined stable disease. Every diagnosis used clinical symptoms, serum thyroxine and TRAb, thyroid ultrasound and orbital computed tomography.

This sequence was found in a woman between 45 and 60 years old with Graves disease. This chain joins TRBV30 and TRBJ2-5, with D possibly TRBD1 on 5 matching bases. Specimen: peripheral blood mononuclear cells (PBMCs), collected at new diagnosis, from a patient treated with antithyroid drugs. The CDR3 coding sequence is TGTGCCCCCTCCGACAGCGATCAAGAGACCCAGTACTTC. Translating it yields CAPSDSDQETQYF.